The entry below describes one T cell receptor beta chain. Its antigen is unidentified. This sample was taken from a study of T cell responses to AZD1222 COVID-19 vaccine. For the study at large: Whether given at about 4 or about 12 weeks, second doses were pooled.

Notes on the study in general: Most donors were white British and more were female, and clonal diversity was possibly underestimated. Vaccine-associated CD4 TCRs spanned spike, dominant at 160-218 and 743-854.

Sequencing used immunoSEQ multiplex PCR; TCRdb keeps in-frame clones, though not all of them. The sample lists about 140,000 clones, more than 90% occurring once. This TCR derives from an adult in good health. Sequenced here: peripheral blood, sampled on day 0 of AZD1222 vaccination.

The CDR3 coding sequence is TGTGCCAGCAGTTTAGTGGCTAGCGGGGGAAACAATGAGCAGTTCTTC. It encodes CASSLVASGGNNEQFF. This chain joins TRBV28 and TRBJ2-1; 10 bases map to TRBD2. This CDR3 region has 16 residues. V lost 2 bases, J lost 5 bases, and 6 bases stayed unmatched. Germline V gene lookup returns CDR1 MDHEN and CDR2 SYDVKM.